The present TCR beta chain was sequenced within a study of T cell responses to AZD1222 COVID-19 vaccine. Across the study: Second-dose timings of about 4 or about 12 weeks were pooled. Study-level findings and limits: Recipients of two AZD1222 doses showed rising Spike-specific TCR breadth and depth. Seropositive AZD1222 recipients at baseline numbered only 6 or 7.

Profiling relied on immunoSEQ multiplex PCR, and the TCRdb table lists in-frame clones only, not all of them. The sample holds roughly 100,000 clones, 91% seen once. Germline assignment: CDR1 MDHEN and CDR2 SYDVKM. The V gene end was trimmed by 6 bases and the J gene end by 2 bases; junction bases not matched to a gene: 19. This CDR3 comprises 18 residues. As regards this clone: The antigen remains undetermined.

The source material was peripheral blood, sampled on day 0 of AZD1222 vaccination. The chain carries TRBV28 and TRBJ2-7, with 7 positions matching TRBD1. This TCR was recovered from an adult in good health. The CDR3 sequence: CASSPDRDHILYTYEQYF. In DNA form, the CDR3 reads TGTGCCAGCAGCCCTGACAGGGATCATATACTCTATACCTACGAGCAGTACTTC.